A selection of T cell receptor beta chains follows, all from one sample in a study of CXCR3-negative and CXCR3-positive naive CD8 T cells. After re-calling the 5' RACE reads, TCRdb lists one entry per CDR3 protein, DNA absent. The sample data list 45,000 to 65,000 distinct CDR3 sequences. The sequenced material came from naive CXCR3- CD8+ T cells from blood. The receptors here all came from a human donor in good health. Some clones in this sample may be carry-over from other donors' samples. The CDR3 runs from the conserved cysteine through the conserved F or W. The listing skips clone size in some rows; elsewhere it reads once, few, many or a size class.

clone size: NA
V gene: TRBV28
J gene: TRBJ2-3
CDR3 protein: CASSTIRTSGGAVDTQYF

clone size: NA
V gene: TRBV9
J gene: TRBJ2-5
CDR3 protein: CASSATDHQETQYF

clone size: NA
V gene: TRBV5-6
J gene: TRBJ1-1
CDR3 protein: CASRQTPNTEAFF

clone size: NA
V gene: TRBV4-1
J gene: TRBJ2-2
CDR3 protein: CASSQEFERELFF

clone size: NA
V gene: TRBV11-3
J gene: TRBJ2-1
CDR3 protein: CASSLVSYNEQFF

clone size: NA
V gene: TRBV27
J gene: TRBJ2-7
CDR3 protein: CASSRSGTGILAVAYEQYF

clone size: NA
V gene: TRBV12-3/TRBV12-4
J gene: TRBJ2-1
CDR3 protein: CASSSAGANEQFF

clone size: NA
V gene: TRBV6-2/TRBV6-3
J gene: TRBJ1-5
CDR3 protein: CASRIQLNQPQHF

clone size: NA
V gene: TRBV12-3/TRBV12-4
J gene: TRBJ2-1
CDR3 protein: CASSLVLPSYNEQFF

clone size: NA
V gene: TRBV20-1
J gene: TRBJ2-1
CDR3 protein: CSARDVAGGDNEQFF

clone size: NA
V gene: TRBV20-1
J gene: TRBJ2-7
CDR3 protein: CSARDTYEQYF

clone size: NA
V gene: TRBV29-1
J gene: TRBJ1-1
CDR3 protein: CSVDDSMNTEAFF

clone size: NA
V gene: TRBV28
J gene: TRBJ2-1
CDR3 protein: CASSLPSLGNEQFF

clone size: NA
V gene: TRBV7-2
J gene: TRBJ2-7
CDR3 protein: CASSLFALSSYEQYF

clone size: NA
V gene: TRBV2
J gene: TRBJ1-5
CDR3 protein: CASSETRTGGQPQHF

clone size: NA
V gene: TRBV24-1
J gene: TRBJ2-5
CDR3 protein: CATSDYDSRPGEETQYF

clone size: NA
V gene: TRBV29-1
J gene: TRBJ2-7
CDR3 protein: CSVVPAGRPYEQYF

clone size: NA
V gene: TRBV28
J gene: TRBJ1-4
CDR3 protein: CASSLSTELFF

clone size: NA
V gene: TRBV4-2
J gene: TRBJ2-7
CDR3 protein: CASSQAGPQGASYEQYF

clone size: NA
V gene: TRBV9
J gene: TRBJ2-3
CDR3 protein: CASSVAGLDTQYF

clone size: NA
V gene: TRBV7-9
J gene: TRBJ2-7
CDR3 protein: CASSSGLAPYEQYF

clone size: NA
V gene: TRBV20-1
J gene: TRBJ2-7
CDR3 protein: CSARDVERGFEQYF

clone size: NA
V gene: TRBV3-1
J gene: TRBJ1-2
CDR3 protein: CASSQDGSASSYEYGYTF

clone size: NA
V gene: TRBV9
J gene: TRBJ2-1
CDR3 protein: CASSAPPGQGGNEQFF

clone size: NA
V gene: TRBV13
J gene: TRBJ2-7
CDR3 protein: CASSPVGSYEQYF

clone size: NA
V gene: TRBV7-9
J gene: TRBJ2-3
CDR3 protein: CASSLGAPSTDTQYF

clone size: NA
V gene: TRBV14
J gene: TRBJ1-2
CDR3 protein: CASSQRGWSYGYTF

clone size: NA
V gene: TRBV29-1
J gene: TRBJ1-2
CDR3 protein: CSVELGGTRRGYTF

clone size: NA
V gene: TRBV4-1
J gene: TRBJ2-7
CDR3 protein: CASSQVSSPRDEQYF

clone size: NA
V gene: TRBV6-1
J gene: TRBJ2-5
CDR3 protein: CASSEALSVDGTSPETQYF

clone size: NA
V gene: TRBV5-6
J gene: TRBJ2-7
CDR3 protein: CASSSGTSAEQYF

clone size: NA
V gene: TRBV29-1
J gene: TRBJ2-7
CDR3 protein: CSVLTTGLEQYF

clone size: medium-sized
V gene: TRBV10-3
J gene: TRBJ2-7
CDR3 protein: CAISDPETQSVEQYF

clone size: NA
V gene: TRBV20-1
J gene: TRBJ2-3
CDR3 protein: CSASGEGDTQYF

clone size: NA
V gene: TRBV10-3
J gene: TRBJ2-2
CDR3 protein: CAISERTANTGELFF

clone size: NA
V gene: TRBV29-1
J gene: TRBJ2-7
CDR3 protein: CSVYEGYEQYF

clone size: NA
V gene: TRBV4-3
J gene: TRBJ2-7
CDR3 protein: CASSQGGTGGYEQYF

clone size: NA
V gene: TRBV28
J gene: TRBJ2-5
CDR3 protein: CASRLTGDETQYF

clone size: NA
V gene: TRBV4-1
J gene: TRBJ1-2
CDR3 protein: CASSQVRGLRHGYTF

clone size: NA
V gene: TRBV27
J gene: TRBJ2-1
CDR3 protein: CASSGWTSGVYNEQFF

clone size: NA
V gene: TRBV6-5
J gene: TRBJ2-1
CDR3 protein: CASKQQDSGSEKRSYNEQFF

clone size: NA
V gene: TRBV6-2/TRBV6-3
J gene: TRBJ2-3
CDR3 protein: CASSYDREEYTDTQYF

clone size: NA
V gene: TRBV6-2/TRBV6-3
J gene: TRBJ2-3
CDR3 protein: CASSSRPEVIKESDTQYF

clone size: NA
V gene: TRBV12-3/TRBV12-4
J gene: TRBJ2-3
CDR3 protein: CASSFFLSTDTQYF

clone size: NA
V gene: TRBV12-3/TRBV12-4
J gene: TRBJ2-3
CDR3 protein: CASSLGLRTDTQYF

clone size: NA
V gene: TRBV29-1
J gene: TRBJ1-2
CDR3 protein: CSVEDLGQVNGYTF

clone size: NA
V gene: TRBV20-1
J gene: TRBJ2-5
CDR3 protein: CSAPATGWETQYF

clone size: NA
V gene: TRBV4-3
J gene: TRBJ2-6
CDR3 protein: CASSQEGYGTGANVLTF

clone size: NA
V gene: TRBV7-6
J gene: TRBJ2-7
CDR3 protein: CASSSPVLGQGELRDEQYF

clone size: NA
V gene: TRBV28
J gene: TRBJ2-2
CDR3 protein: CASSLQNSGELFF

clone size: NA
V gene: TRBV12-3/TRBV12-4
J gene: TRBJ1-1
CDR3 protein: CASITWNTEALF

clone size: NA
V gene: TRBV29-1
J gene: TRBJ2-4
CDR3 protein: CSVDGEGAKNIQYF

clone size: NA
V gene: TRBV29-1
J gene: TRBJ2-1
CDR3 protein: CSLRDLRSNEQFF

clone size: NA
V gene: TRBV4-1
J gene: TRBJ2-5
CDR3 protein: CASSQIRGQETQYF

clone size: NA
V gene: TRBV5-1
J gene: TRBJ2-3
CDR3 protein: CASSPRWGDTQYF